Below are 29 T cell receptor beta chains sequenced from a single sample in a study of OX40 agonist ivuxolimab in advanced cancers. Assay used: immunoSEQ multiplex PCR; TCRdb lists only in-frame clones, some missing. This table holds fewer than 75,000 clones, about 84% found once. The material was CD4+ or CD8+ T cells sorted from blood, obtained in a trial of the OX40 agonist ivuxolimab. All receptors derive from an adult with an advanced solid tumor such as melanoma, head and neck, liver or kidney cancer.

The chain recombines TRBV7-6 with TRBJ1-4, with a tentative D call TRBD1 (5 bases). Looked up from germline, CDR1 is SGHVS and CDR2 is FNYEAQ. CDR3 length equals 14 residues. Trimming shortened V by 3 bases and J by 6 bases, and 11 bases separated the two germline ends. The chain's CDR3 is CASSLGGVDEKLFF. The CDR3 region has the DNA TGTGCCAGCAGCTTGGGGGGAGTGGATGAAAAACTGTTTTTT. Variable domain in full (rest from reference TRBV7-6 and TRBJ1-4): GAGVSQSPRYKVTKRGQDVALRCDPISGHVSLYWYRQALGQGPEFLTYFNYEAQQDKSGLPNDRFSAERPEGSISTLTIQRTEQRDSAMYRCASSLGGVDEKLFFGSGTQLSVL.

The V and J genes are TRBV28 and TRBJ2-2; unclear D gene. Germline loops: CDR1 MDHEN, CDR2 SYDVKM. V was cut by 2 bases and J by 0 bases, with 7 bases left in between. The CDR3 is 15 residues long. The CDR3 is CASSLTSPNTGELFF. For the CDR3, the DNA is TGTGCCAGCAGTTTAACCAGCCCGAACACCGGGGAGCTGTTTTTT. Complete variable domain (other parts from reference TRBV28 and TRBJ2-2): DVKVTQSSRYLVKRTGEKVFLECVQDMDHENMFWYRQDPGLGLRLIYFSYDVKMKEKGDIPEGYSVSREKKERFSLILESASTNQTSMYLCASSLTSPNTGELFFGEGSRLTVL.

The J gene is TRBJ2-7, the V gene TRBV7-2; no clear D. CDR3 size: 13 residues. Germline lookup yields CDR1 SGHTA and CDR2 FQGNSA. Trimming pared 2 bases from V and 6 bases from J, leaving 11 bases between. Here the CDR3 reads CASSLNQALEQYF. In nucleotides, the CDR3 is TGTGCCAGCAGCTTAAATCAGGCACTCGAGCAGTACTTC.

This clone was detected only once. This chain uses TRBV27 with TRBJ2-3; D might be TRBD1 or TRBD2, each matching 5 bases. This CDR3 contains 15 residues. V was trimmed by 6 bases and J by 8 bases, leaving 21 bases between them. Germline values: CDR1 MNHEY, CDR2 SMNVEV (reference sequence). DNA for the CDR3: TGTGCCAGCAGGACCGGGACGGACGCAGCAGCTACGCAGTATTTT. Protein sequence: CASRTGTDAAATQYF.

This clone was seen only once. In nucleotides, the CDR3 is TGCGCCAGCCGACCCTCACTAGCGAACGGTGGAGATGAGCAGTTCTTC. Translation gives CASRPSLANGGDEQFF. The gene calls are TRBV4-1 and TRBJ2-1; 7 nucleotides agree with TRBD2. Trimming at V came to 8 bases and at J to 8 bases, leaving 18 bases not matched to a gene. Germline V gene sequence: CDR1 MGHRA, CDR2 YSYEKL. This CDR3 is built from 16 residues.

The chain is built from TRBV19 and TRBJ2-1; D is perhaps TRBD2 (6 bases). CDR1 is LNHDA, CDR2 SQIVND, per germline (reference sequence). The CDR3 is made up of 16 amino acids. The ends were cut back, 6 bases at V and 0 bases at J, with 15 bases in the middle. The chain's CDR3 is CASSGERVLSYNEQFF. The CDR3 bases are TGTGCCAGTAGCGGCGAGCGGGTCCTCTCCTACAATGAGCAGTTCTTC.

The gene calls are TRBV4-2 and TRBJ2-5; D is perhaps TRBD2 (6 bases). CDR3 size: 13 residues. Trimming shortened V by 0 bases and J by 11 bases, and 13 bases separated the two germline ends. In germline, CDR1 is LGHNA, CDR2 YNFKEQ. The CDR3 nucleotides are TGTGCCAGCAGCCAAGATCCCGGGAGACCACAGTACTTC. As protein: CASSQDPGRPQYF.

V is TRBV27 and J is TRBJ2-1; 16 bases align to TRBD2. The CDR3 totals 15 residues. Germline values: CDR1 MNHEY, CDR2 SMNVEV (reference sequence). V trimming: 8 bases; J trimming: 8 bases; junction bases outside the gene matches: 6. For the CDR3, the DNA is TGTGCCAGCTCCGGGACTAGCGGGAGGGCTCATGAGCAGTTCTTC. It codes for CASSGTSGRAHEQFF.

This clone has only one observation. The chain couples TRBV30 to TRBJ2-5; the D is unclear. The germline CDR1 and CDR2 sequences are GTSNPN and SVGIG (reference sequence). CDR3 length: 13 residues. V lost 2 bases and J lost 5, with 12 bases in between. The CDR3 reads CAWSSLARETQYF. For the CDR3, the DNA is TGTGCCTGGAGTTCTCTGGCCCGGGAGACCCAGTACTTC.

The J gene is TRBJ2-7, the V gene TRBV28, with D tentatively TRBD2 (6 bases). The V gene lost 7 bases and the J gene lost 4 bases, with 14 bases spanning the gap. The CDR3 length is 13 residues. Germline V gives CDR1 MDHEN, CDR2 SYDVKM. The CDR3 region has the DNA TGTGCCAGCAACCGTCGGGGAGGTTACGAGCAGTACTTC. Protein: CASNRRGGYEQYF.

This chain links TRBV5-1 with TRBJ1-1; D is ambiguous. V gave up 2 bases and J gave up 0 bases, with 8 bases separating them. Germline V lookup: CDR1 SGHRS, CDR2 YFSETQ. CDR3 length: 14 amino acids. The CDR3 loop reads CASSLQFMNTEAFF. The CDR3 nucleotides are TGCGCCAGCAGCTTACAGTTCATGAACACTGAAGCTTTCTTT.

The CDR3 nucleotides read TGTGCCAGTAGTCTGACGCCAGGTCGGGAAAAACTGTTTTTT. It yields the protein CASSLTPGREKLFF. V and J are TRBV19 and TRBJ1-4; no clear D. Germline V gene lookup returns CDR1 LNHDA and CDR2 SQIVND (reference sequence). CDR3 length: 14 residues. V was shortened by 5 bases and J by 8 bases, with 15 bases between the two germline ends.

The genes are TRBV15 and TRBJ2-4, with 11 bases aligning to TRBD2. The CDR3 spans 16 residues. Germline V gene sequence: CDR1 LNHNV, CDR2 YYDKDF (reference sequence). Trimming cost V 1 base and J 8 bases; bases outside gene matches: 7. The CDR3 protein is CATSRGGTSGGDIQYF. The CDR3 bases are TGTGCCACCAGCAGAGGGGGTACTAGCGGGGGTGACATTCAGTACTTC.

This sequence joins TRBV28 and TRBJ2-3; 11 bases map to TRBD2. Germline V CDR1 and CDR2: MDHEN, SYDVKM. V shed 6 bases, J shed 0 bases, and the junction held 8 bases outside the gene matches. The CDR3 consists of 17 residues. CDR3 amino acids: CASRLTTSGVSTDTQYF. The CDR3 bases are TGTGCCAGCAGATTGACGACTAGCGGGGTTAGCACAGATACGCAGTATTTT.

The chain carries TRBV7-3 and TRBJ2-1; TRBD1 might be the D (6 bases). Trimming left V 4 bases short and J 9 bases short, with 10 bases between. Germline CDR1 reads SGHTA; CDR2 reads FQGTGA. The CDR3 spans 12 residues. This CDR3 reads CASSWDTGEQFF. The CDR3, as DNA: TGTGCCAGCAGCTGGGACACAGGTGAGCAGTTCTTC.

V and J are TRBV27 and TRBJ1-6, with TRBD1 as a possible D gene (5 bases). Between the trimmed V and J ends, which lost 3 bases and 8 bases, there was a span of 8 bases. The CDR3 covers 13 residues. The germline V gene encodes CDR1 MNHEY and CDR2 SMNVEV (reference sequence). CDR3 sequence reads: CASSFGAHSPLHF. The CDR3 nucleotides read TGTGCCAGCAGTTTCGGGGCGCATTCACCCCTCCACTTT.

The rearrangement links TRBV5-4 to TRBJ2-5; 8 positions match TRBD2. The J segment lost 1 base and the V segment lost 0 bases, leaving 5 bases of the junction unmatched. The CDR3 has 16 amino acids. Germline V CDR1 and CDR2: SGHNT, YYREEE (reference sequence). CDR3 region: CASSLGARGAQETQYF. The CDR3 DNA sequence: TGTGCCAGCAGCTTGGGGGCGCGGGGGGCCCAAGAGACCCAGTACTTC.

The V call is TRBV5-4, the J call TRBJ2-3; D perhaps matches TRBD1 (6 bases). The CDR3 sequence is 13 residues long. Per germline, CDR1 SGHNT and CDR2 YYREEE (reference sequence). The V end lost 5 bases, the J end lost 4 bases, and 11 bases lay between the germline ends. CDR3 sequence: CASRQGLADTQYF. CDR3 in DNA: TGTGCCAGCAGACAGGGTCTGGCAGATACGCAGTATTTT.

This clone was observed a handful of times. The chain recombines TRBV2 with TRBJ1-6; 10 bases are a match to TRBD1. Germline lookup yields CDR1 SNHLY and CDR2 FYNNEI. Losses at the gene ends were 6 bases for V and 8 bases for J; bases not matched to a gene: 1. The CDR3 sequence is 13 residues long. Written as DNA, the CDR3 is TGTGCCAGCAGGGGGACAGGGGATTCACCCCTCCACTTT. It translates to CASRGTGDSPLHF.

V usage is TRBV5-1 and J usage is TRBJ2-3, with 13 bases lining up with TRBD2. The CDR3 totals 19 residues. Germline-derived CDR1 and CDR2 are SGHRS and YFSETQ. The V and J ends lost 0 bases and 2 bases, in that order; junction bases with no gene match: 9. The CDR3 loop reads CASSLGLAGGNLFTDTQYF. The CDR3 DNA sequence: TGCGCCAGCAGCTTGGGACTAGCGGGGGGTAACCTTTTCACAGATACGCAGTATTTT.

This sequence joins TRBV7-2 and TRBJ1-5; 8 bases align to TRBD1. The germline CDR1 and CDR2 sequences are SGHTA and FQGNSA. This CDR3 is built from 16 residues. Germline trimming cut 0 bases from V and 10 bases from J; bases unmatched to any gene: 11. The CDR3 sequence is CASSLAGGTGPAPQHF. CDR3 bases: TGTGCCAGCAGCTTAGCAGGTGGGACAGGACCGGCTCCCCAGCATTTT.

This CDR3 is CASSFRGTQETQYF. The CDR3 coding sequence is TGTGCCAGCAGCTTCCGAGGGACCCAAGAGACCCAGTACTTC. This chain joins TRBV11-1 and TRBJ2-5; TRBD1 or TRBD2 may be the D gene (5 bases each). Trimming stripped 3 bases from V and 1 base from J, with 9 bases between. The CDR3 runs 14 residues. Germline CDR1 and CDR2: SGHAT and FQDESV (reference sequence).

This chain joins TRBV18 and TRBJ2-6, with D perhaps TRBD1 (5 bases). This CDR3 is built from 17 residues. Germline V gives CDR1 KGHSH, CDR2 LQKENI. The V end lost 5 bases, the J end lost 0 bases, and 14 bases lay between the germline ends. CDR3 protein: CASSRYGASSGANVLTF. In nucleotides, the CDR3 is TGTGCCAGCTCAAGGTATGGGGCAAGCTCTGGGGCCAACGTCCTGACTTTC.

The V and J genes are TRBV5-5 and TRBJ1-3; TRBD1 agrees at 7 bases. The germline gives CDR1 SGHKS, CDR2 YYEKEE (reference sequence). The CDR3 extends over 13 amino acids. V gave up 8 bases and J gave up 1 base; unmatched junction bases: 3. For the CDR3, the DNA is TGTGCCAGTTGGGACAGATCTGGAAACACCATATATTTT. Protein: CASWDRSGNTIYF.

J is TRBJ2-2 and V is TRBV4-1; 9 nucleotides match TRBD2. The ends lost 0 bases at V and 4 bases at J; junction bases unmatched: 6. Per germline, CDR1 MGHRA and CDR2 YSYEKL. This CDR3 is 17 amino acids long. The CDR3, as DNA: TGCGCCAGCAGCCAAGATTGGGCGGGGGGGCTCACCGGGGAGCTGTTTTTT. Protein: CASSQDWAGGLTGELFF.

The chain uses TRBV28 and TRBJ2-2, with a weak D call TRBD2 (6 bases). CDR3 length: 16 amino acids. Germline V gives CDR1 MDHEN, CDR2 SYDVKM. Deletions cut 2 bases from V and 1 base from J, with 11 bases between. Here the CDR3 DNA reads TGTGCCAGCAGTTTAAGGGCTAGCGTGAACACCGGGGAGCTGTTTTTT. This encodes CASSLRASVNTGELFF. The complete variable domain, with remaining parts taken from reference TRBV28 and TRBJ2-2, reads DVKVTQSSRYLVKRTGEKVFLECVQDMDHENMFWYRQDPGLGLRLIYFSYDVKMKEKGDIPEGYSVSREKKERFSLILESASTNQTSMYLCASSLRASVNTGELFFGEGSRLTVL.

This rearrangement joins TRBV19 to TRBJ1-1; D is possibly TRBD1 (6 bases). Germline CDR1 LNHDA, CDR2 SQIVND (reference sequence). V was trimmed by 10 bases and J by 1 base, leaving 13 bases between them. This CDR3 contains 13 residues. In nucleotides, the CDR3 is TGTGCCACCACTGGACAGCCGAACACTGAAGCTTTCTTT. It codes for CATTGQPNTEAFF.

The chain employs TRBV7-2 and TRBJ1-1; no reliable D call. Between the trimmed V and J ends, which lost 3 bases and 1 base, there was a span of 12 bases. Germline V gives CDR1 SGHTA, CDR2 FQGNSA. The CDR3 totals 15 residues. Here the CDR3 DNA reads TGTGCCAGCAGCTTGTTAAGTCGGACGAACACTGAAGCTTTCTTT. Encoded protein: CASSLLSRTNTEAFF.

The chain combines TRBV6-5 with TRBJ1-2, with a tentative D call TRBD1 (5 bases). V was shortened by 2 bases and J by 5 bases, with 15 bases between the two germline ends. Germline V gives CDR1 MNHEY, CDR2 SVGAGI. The CDR3 extends over 15 amino acids. CDR3 loop: CASSYGSIDSYGYTF. For the CDR3, the DNA is TGTGCCAGCAGTTACGGGTCGATCGACAGTTATGGCTACACCTTC.